This section outlines one T cell receptor beta chain sequence together with its context. This sample was taken from a study of blood T cell repertoires in COVID-19. This study enrolled people aged about 18 to 90 from under 25 US geographic areas. The CDR3 has 12 amino acids. V dropped 8 bases and J dropped 9 bases, with 11 bases sitting between them. Per the germline V gene, CDR1 is MNHEY and CDR2 is SMNVEV (reference sequence). The protocol was immunoSEQ multiplex PCR, while the TCRdb copy is restricted to in-frame clones and leaves out a portion. The table lists approximately 230,000 clones, 90% to 95% of them singletons.

This TCR derives from a woman between 18 and 30 years old who had recovered from COVID-19. The chain employs TRBV27 and TRBJ1-6; D is uncertain. Input material: PBMCs or T cells enriched from blood (not recorded which). The CDR3 nucleotides read TGTGCCAGCCGCGTTGCGGGTTCACCCCTCCACTTT. As protein: CASRVAGSPLHF.